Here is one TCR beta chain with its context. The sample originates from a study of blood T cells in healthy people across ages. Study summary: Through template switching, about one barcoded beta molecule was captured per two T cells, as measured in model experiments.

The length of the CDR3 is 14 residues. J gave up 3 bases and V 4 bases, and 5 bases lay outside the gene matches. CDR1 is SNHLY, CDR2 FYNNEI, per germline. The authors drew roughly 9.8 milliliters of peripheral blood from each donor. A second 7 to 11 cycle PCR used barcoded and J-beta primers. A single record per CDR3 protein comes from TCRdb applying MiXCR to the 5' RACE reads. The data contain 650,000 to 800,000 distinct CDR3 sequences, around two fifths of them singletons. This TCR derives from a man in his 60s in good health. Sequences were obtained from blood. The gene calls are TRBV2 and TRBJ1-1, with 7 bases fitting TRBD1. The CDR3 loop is CASSGVQGYTEAFF. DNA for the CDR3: TGTGCCAGCAGTGGAGTACAGGGGTACACTGAAGCTTTCTTT.